Presented here are 21 T cell receptor beta chains from one specimen sequenced in a study of blood T cell repertoires in COVID-19. TCRdb's copy holds only in-frame clones and misses some; the assay was immunoSEQ multiplex PCR. The table shows tens of thousands of clones, with 87% occurring only once. The sample consisted of peripheral blood. All receptors derive from a man aged 50 to 59 with active or convalescent COVID-19.

CDR3 nucleotides: TGTGCCAGCAGCCAAACCTACAGGGGCCCCACTGAAGCTTTCTTT. Translating gives CASSQTYRGPTEAFF. The gene calls are TRBV3-1 (or the pseudogene TRBV3-2) and TRBJ1-1; 7 bases are shared with TRBD1. CDR3 size: 15 residues. Germline CDR1 LGHDT, CDR2 YNNKEL (reference sequence). V lost 2 bases, J lost 4 bases, and 7 bases stayed unmatched.

The gene calls are TRBV5-1 and TRBJ2-1, with 8 bases fitting TRBD2. The V gene's germline CDR1 is SGHRS and CDR2 YFSETQ. The CDR3 extends over 16 amino acids. V dropped 4 bases and J dropped 3; count of bases not matched to a gene: 9. The CDR3 DNA sequence: TGCGCCAGCAGCGGGAACAGCGGGGGAGGCTACAATGAGCAGTTCTTC. This encodes CASSGNSGGGYNEQFF.

This clone was seen only once. This CDR3 is CASTWGQGTNEQFF. The CDR3 DNA follows: TGTGCCAGCACCTGGGGACAGGGGACCAATGAGCAGTTCTTC. This chain links TRBV27 with TRBJ2-1, with 10 bases identical to TRBD1. Trimming removed 7 bases from V and 6 bases from J; junction bases left unmatched: 6. The CDR3 is 14 residues long. Germline CDR1 and CDR2: MNHEY and SMNVEV (reference sequence).

The gene calls are TRBV28 and TRBJ2-1; 10 bases map to TRBD2. The trim removed 7 bases at V and 7 bases at J, leaving 13 bases unmatched. The CDR3 has 16 amino acids. Germline V lookup: CDR1 MDHEN, CDR2 SYDVKM. This chain's CDR3 is CASNFQSGRARNEQFF. Written as DNA, the CDR3 is TGTGCCAGCAATTTCCAGAGCGGGAGGGCTAGGAATGAGCAGTTCTTC.

The rearrangement links TRBV10-3 to TRBJ1-5, with 7 bases matching TRBD1. Germline V gives CDR1 ENHRY, CDR2 SYGVKD. The CDR3 consists of 16 residues. J gave up 2 bases and V 3 bases, and 7 bases lay outside the gene matches. This CDR3 reads CAISEGKGAGNQPQHF. DNA of the CDR3: TGTGCCATCAGTGAAGGGAAGGGGGCAGGCAATCAGCCCCAGCATTTT.

This chain links TRBV28 with TRBJ2-7; D is unclear. CDR3 size: 14 residues. V was trimmed by 2 bases and J by 4 bases, leaving 12 bases between them. Germline CDR1 MDHEN, CDR2 SYDVKM. CDR3 in amino acids: CASSLIILQYEQYF. The CDR3 coding sequence is TGTGCCAGCAGTTTAATTATTCTCCAGTACGAGCAGTACTTC.

The chain joins TRBV9 to TRBJ1-1, with D perhaps matching TRBD1 (6 bases). Trimming removed 4 bases at V and 1 base at J, with 11 bases between. CDR1 SGDLS and CDR2 YYNGEE come from the germline V gene. The CDR3 runs to 14 residues. The CDR3 reads CASSPTGQNTEAFF. The CDR3 bases are TGTGCCAGCAGCCCTACAGGGCAGAACACTGAAGCTTTCTTT.

The chain is built from TRBV5-6 and TRBJ2-2, with TRBD1 matching 8 bases. The CDR3 extends over 16 amino acids. Germline assignment: CDR1 SGHDT and CDR2 YYEEEE. Trimming took 4 bases from V and 4 from J; bases not matched to a gene: 9. In DNA, the CDR3 is TGTGCCAGCAGCATGAGGACAGGGTATGGCACCGGGGAGCTGTTTTTT. Its translation is CASSMRTGYGTGELFF.

The chain uses TRBV5-1 and TRBJ1-3; 7 bases are a match to TRBD1. Trimming at V came to 4 bases and at J to 0 bases, leaving 7 bases not matched to a gene. This CDR3 has 16 amino acids. Germline V gene lookup returns CDR1 SGHRS and CDR2 YFSETQ. DNA of the CDR3: TGCGCCAGCAGCAAGGACAGGCCCGGCTCTGGAAACACCATATATTTT. Translation gives CASSKDRPGSGNTIYF.

The chain combines TRBV3-1 (or the pseudogene TRBV3-2) with TRBJ2-7, with unresolved D. Trimming shortened V by 3 bases and J by 2 bases, and 8 bases separated the two germline ends. Germline V lookup: CDR1 LGHDT, CDR2 YNNKEL (reference sequence). There are 13 residues in the CDR3. The CDR3 here is CASSQAGPYEQYF. CDR3 DNA sequence: TGTGCCAGCAGCCAGGCAGGTCCCTACGAGCAGTACTTC.

The chain recombines TRBV15 with TRBJ2-7, with 11 bases lining up with TRBD1. The CDR3 runs 14 residues. The germline gives CDR1 LNHNV, CDR2 YYDKDF (reference sequence). V lost 5 bases and J lost 6; bases outside the gene matches: 6. As DNA, the CDR3 is TGTGCCACCAGCGGGACAGGGGGTTCTTTCGAGCAGTACTTC. This encodes CATSGTGGSFEQYF.

J is TRBJ1-4 and V is TRBV18, with 9 bases that match TRBD1. Looked up from germline, CDR1 is KGHSH and CDR2 is LQKENI. This CDR3 comprises 14 residues. Germline trimming cut 6 bases from V and 5 bases from J; bases unmatched to any gene: 4. The DNA for the CDR3 is TGTGCCAGCTCCTATACAGGGGGCAATGAAAAACTGTTTTTT. This encodes CASSYTGGNEKLFF.

The chain combines TRBV6-6 with TRBJ1-5, with D possibly TRBD1 on 5 matching bases. The V and J ends lost 6 bases and 1 base respectively, with 28 bases between them. The V gene's germline CDR1 is MNHNY and CDR2 SVGAGI (reference sequence). The CDR3 consists of 20 residues. The CDR3 here is CASSPRWGTRPIVSNQPQHF. The CDR3 nucleotides read TGTGCCAGCAGCCCAAGATGGGGCACCCGGCCGATAGTAAGCAATCAGCCCCAGCATTTT.

The V gene is TRBV21-1, the J gene TRBJ1-4. TRBV21-1 represents a pseudogene. The CDR3 runs to 21 residues. The chain's CDR3 is CASSKPGGYGGHGATNEKLFF. CDR3 sequence (DNA): TGTGCCAGCAGCAAACCGGGGGGGTACGGAGGCCATGGGGCAACTAATGAAAAACTGTTTTTT.

The chain recombines TRBV28 with TRBJ1-4; D possibly corresponds to TRBD1 (6 bases). The germline V and J ends were trimmed by 7 bases and 0 bases, with 15 bases remaining between them. Per the germline V gene, CDR1 is MDHEN and CDR2 is SYDVKM. This CDR3 is 16 amino acids long. CDR3: CASNAPGDATNEKLFF. CDR3 DNA: TGTGCCAGCAACGCTCCAGGGGATGCAACTAATGAAAAACTGTTTTTT. The full variable domain, rest sourced from reference TRBV28 and TRBJ1-4, is DVKVTQSSRYLVKRTGEKVFLECVQDMDHENMFWYRQDPGLGLRLIYFSYDVKMKEKGDIPEGYSVSREKKERFSLILESASTNQTSMYLCASNAPGDATNEKLFFGSGTQLSVL.

In this sample, this clone turned up a few times. The CDR3 DNA reads as TGTGCCAGCAGCCAAAGGAGGGGAGGAGGCTATGGCTACACCTTC. It yields the protein CASSQRRGGGYGYTF. The V gene is TRBV3-1 (or the pseudogene TRBV3-2), the J gene TRBJ1-2; the D gene is possibly TRBD1 (5 bases). Looked up from germline, CDR1 is LGHDT and CDR2 is YNNKEL (reference sequence). The CDR3 sequence is 15 residues long. Trimming took 2 bases from V and 4 from J, leaving 14 bases between them.

The chain is built from TRBV15 and TRBJ2-1; 9 nucleotides match TRBD2. This CDR3 is built from 14 residues. Trimming removed 8 bases from V and 3 bases from J; junction bases left unmatched: 5. CDR1 is LNHNV, CDR2 YYDKDF, per germline (reference sequence). CDR3 nucleotides: TGTGCCACCGGGGGGACTAGCTACTACAATGAGCAGTTCTTC. Amino acids: CATGGTSYYNEQFF.

The genes are TRBV6-6 and TRBJ2-3; 9 bases fit TRBD1. CDR3 length: 15 amino acids. The V gene's germline CDR1 is MNHNY and CDR2 SVGAGI (reference sequence). With V trimmed by 5 bases and J by 2 bases, 5 bases remained unmatched. CDR3 nucleotide sequence: TGTGCCAGCAGTAACAGGGGGCTCGACACAGATACGCAGTATTTT. Protein: CASSNRGLDTDTQYF.

V is TRBV2 and J is TRBJ2-4; tentative D call: TRBD1 (6 bases). V was shortened by 6 bases and J by 0 bases, with 12 bases between the two germline ends. Looked up from germline, CDR1 is SNHLY and CDR2 is FYNNEI. The CDR3 has 15 residues. The CDR3 DNA follows: TGTGCCAGCAGACAGGGATTTTTAGCCAAAAACATTCAGTACTTC. Translation: CASRQGFLAKNIQYF. The variable domain in full, completed from reference TRBV2 and TRBJ2-4, reads EPEVTQTPSHQVTQMGQEVILRCVPISNHLYFYWYRQILGQKVEFLVSFYNNEISEKSEIFDDQFSVERPDGSNFTLKIRSTKLEDSAMYFCASRQGFLAKNIQYFGAGTRLSVL.

This clone has more than one count but fewer than ten. The chain couples TRBV5-4 to TRBJ2-1; D is possibly TRBD2 (6 bases). CDR1 is SGHNT, CDR2 YYREEE, per germline (reference sequence). This CDR3 region has 16 residues. With 4 bases removed from V and 7 bases from J, the gap between germline ends came to 21 bases. The CDR3 DNA follows: TGTGCCAGCAGCCAAAGTTCGGGCGGGAAGGTAAATGAGCAGTTCTTC. Amino acids: CASSQSSGGKVNEQFF.

This chain connects TRBV10-2 to TRBJ1-2, with unresolved D. V was clipped by 2 bases and J by 2 bases, with 12 bases between them. This CDR3 has 15 residues. Germline values: CDR1 WSHSY, CDR2 SAAADI. The CDR3 spells CASSEPSVINYGYTF. In nucleotides, the CDR3 is TGCGCCAGCAGTGAGCCGTCGGTAATAAACTATGGCTACACCTTC.